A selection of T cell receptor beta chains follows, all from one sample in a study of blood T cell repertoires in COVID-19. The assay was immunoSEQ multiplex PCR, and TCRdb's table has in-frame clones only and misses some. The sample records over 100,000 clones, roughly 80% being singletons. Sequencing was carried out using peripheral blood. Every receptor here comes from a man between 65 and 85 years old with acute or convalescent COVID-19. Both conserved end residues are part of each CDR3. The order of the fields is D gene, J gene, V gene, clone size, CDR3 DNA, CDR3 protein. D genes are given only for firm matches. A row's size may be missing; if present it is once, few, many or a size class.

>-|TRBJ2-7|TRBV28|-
TGTGCCAGCAGGAGAGGGGGTGGTAGCTACGAGCAGTACTTC
CASRRGGGSYEQYF
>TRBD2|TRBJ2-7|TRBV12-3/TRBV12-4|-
TGTGCCAGCAGGTGGACTAGCGGGAACGAGCAGTACTTC
CASRWTSGNEQYF
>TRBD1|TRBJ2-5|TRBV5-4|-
TGTGCCAGCAGCTTCCCACAGGGACAGCAAGAGACCCAGTACTTC
CASSFPQGQQETQYF
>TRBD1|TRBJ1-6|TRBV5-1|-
TGCGCCAGCAGCCCCCGAGGTGCAGGGGGGAATTCACCCCTCCACTTT
CASSPRGAGGNSPLHF
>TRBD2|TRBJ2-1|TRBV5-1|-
TGCGCCAGCAGCTTGGCCACTAGCGGGGGGCACAATGAGCAGTTCTTC
CASSLATSGGHNEQFF
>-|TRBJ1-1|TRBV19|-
TGTGCCAGTAGTATAAACAGATATAACACTGAAGCTTTCTTT
CASSINRYNTEAFF
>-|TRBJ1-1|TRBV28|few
TGTGCCAGCAGTTTCGGGGGGTACACTGAAGCTTTCTTT
CASSFGGYTEAFF
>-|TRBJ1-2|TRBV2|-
TGTGCCAGCAGTCAAAGGGGCCACTATGGCTACACCTTC
CASSQRGHYGYTF
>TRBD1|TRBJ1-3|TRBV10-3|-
TGTGCCATCAGTGCTGAGGCCAGGGGGAGTGGAAACACCATATATTTT
CAISAEARGSGNTIYF
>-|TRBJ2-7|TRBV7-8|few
TGTGCCAGCAGTCTGGACAGCTCCTACGAGCAGTACTTC
CASSLDSSYEQYF